The next 9 T cell receptor beta chains were all read from a single sample in a study of blood T cells in healthy people across ages. Then a second PCR, running about 6 to 12 cycles, was carried out with a sample-barcoded 5' primer and a J-beta primer mix. Using its own MiXCR run on the 5' RACE reads, TCRdb lists one record per CDR3 protein. The table lists roughly 800,000 distinct CDR3 sequences, about 34% of them singletons. The source material was blood. These receptors were collected from a man younger than 35 in good health.

The V call is TRBV19, the J call TRBJ2-1; 10 positions match TRBD2. The CDR3 totals 17 residues. The trim removed 5 bases at V and 5 bases at J, leaving 12 bases unmatched. Germline assignment: CDR1 LNHDA and CDR2 SQIVND (reference sequence). This CDR3 is CASSLSGGAGRHNEQFF. The CDR3 DNA reads TGTGCCAGTAGTCTAAGCGGGGGGGCCGGACGACACAATGAGCAGTTCTTC. Full variable domain (rest looked up from reference TRBV19 and TRBJ2-1): DGGITQSPKYLFRKEGQNVTLSCEQNLNHDAMYWYRQDPGQGLRLIYYSQIVNDFQKGDIAEGYSVSREKKESFPLTVTSAQKNPTAFYLCASSLSGGAGRHNEQFFGPGTRLTVL.

The chain links TRBV13 to TRBJ2-5; 7 positions match TRBD1. V trimming: 5 bases; J trimming: 5 bases; junction bases outside the gene matches: 8. Germline lookup yields CDR1 PRHDT and CDR2 FYEKMQ (reference sequence). This CDR3 contains 14 residues. The CDR3 nucleotides read TGTGCCAGCAGCCTACAGAGGGGGCGGGAGACCCAGTACTTC. As protein: CASSLQRGRETQYF.

The chain uses TRBV12-3 or TRBV12-4 and TRBJ2-4, with TRBD1 identical over 9 bases. The DNA end lines up better with TRBJ2-5; the J call may be wrong. The CDR3 runs to 13 residues. The CDR3 DNA reads as TGTGCCAGCAGAGCGGACAGGGGAGAGACCCAGTACTTC. Residues: CASRADRGETQYF.

The V call is TRBV7-9, the J call TRBJ2-4, with no clear D. The germline gives CDR1 SEHNR, CDR2 FQNEAQ (reference sequence). Trimming left V 1 base short and J 0 bases short, with 4 bases between. The CDR3 length is 14 residues. This CDR3 reads CASSLDLAKNIQYF. The CDR3 bases are TGTGCCAGCAGCTTAGACTTAGCCAAAAACATTCAGTACTTC.

As regards this clonotype: One end of the junction fails to match germline, which may point to a read error. This sequence joins TRBV7-7 and TRBJ2-3; 8 bases are shared with TRBD2. The CDR3 is made up of 14 amino acids. Germline CDR1 and CDR2: SSHAT and FNYEAQ (reference sequence). CDR3 nucleotide sequence: TGTGCTAGCAGTTCCGGACTAGCCACAGATACGCAGTATTTT. It encodes CASSSGLATDTQYF. The full variable domain, with the rest looked up from reference TRBV7-7 and TRBJ2-3, is GAGVSQSPRYKVTKRGQDVTLRCDPISSHATLYWYQQALGQGPEFLTYFNYEAQPDKSGLPSDRFSAERPEGSISTLTIQRTEQRDSAMYRCASSSGLATDTQYFGPGTRLTVL.

This clonotype was picked up one time. This chain uses TRBV20-1 with TRBJ1-2; possible D gene TRBD1, 6 bases. Germline V lookup: CDR1 DFQATT, CDR2 SNEGSKA (reference sequence). V gave up 0 bases and J gave up 2 bases, with 19 bases separating them. The CDR3 has 17 residues. The CDR3 is CSARERGRQERNYGYTF. The CDR3, as DNA: TGCAGTGCTAGAGAGAGGGGGAGACAGGAACGAAACTATGGCTACACCTTC.

This clonotype was seen a handful of times. V usage is TRBV25-1 and J usage is TRBJ2-2, with 8 bases identical to TRBD1. The V gene's germline CDR1 is MGHDK and CDR2 SYGVNS. Trimming cost V 2 bases and J 7 bases; bases outside gene matches: 3. This CDR3 contains 14 residues. CDR3 region: CASSENTGGGELFF. In nucleotides, the CDR3 is TGTGCCAGCAGTGAAAACACAGGGGGCGGGGAGCTGTTTTTT.

The CDR3 DNA follows: TGTGCCAGCAGCGGAGGACTAGCGACAATCCAAGAGACCCAGTACTTC. It translates to CASSGGLATIQETQYF. The chain links TRBV9 to TRBJ2-4; 9 nucleotides align to TRBD2. The J call is in doubt because the DNA end fits TRBJ2-5 better. The CDR3 has 16 residues. Per germline, CDR1 SGDLS and CDR2 YYNGEE.

The chain joins TRBV12-3 or TRBV12-4 to TRBJ1-6; 8 bases line up with TRBD1. This CDR3 contains 14 residues. V trimming: 7 bases; J trimming: 6 bases; junction bases outside the gene matches: 5. This CDR3 is CASTAGQGNSPLHF. DNA for the CDR3: TGTGCCAGCACCGCAGGACAGGGTAATTCACCCCTCCACTTT.